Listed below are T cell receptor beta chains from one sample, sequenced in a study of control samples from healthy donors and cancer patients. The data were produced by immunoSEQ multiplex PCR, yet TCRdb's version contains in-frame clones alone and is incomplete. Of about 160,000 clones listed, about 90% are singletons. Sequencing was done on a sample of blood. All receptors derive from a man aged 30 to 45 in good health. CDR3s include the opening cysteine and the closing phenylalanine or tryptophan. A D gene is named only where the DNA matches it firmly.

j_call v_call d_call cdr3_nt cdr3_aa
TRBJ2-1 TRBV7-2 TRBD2 TGTGCCAGCAGCTTAAGGCCCGTTAGCGGGAGGGGGGGGGCTGATGAGCAGTTCTTC CASSLRPVSGRGGADEQFF
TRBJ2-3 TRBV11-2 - TGTGCCAGCAGCTCCGGGACAACCACAGATACGCAGTATTTT CASSSGTTTDTQYF
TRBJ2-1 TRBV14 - TGTGCCAGCAGGGTTAGCGGCACCGCGGCGGGTGAGCAGTTCTTC CASRVSGTAAGEQFF
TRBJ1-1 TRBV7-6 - TGTGCCAGCAGCCCGACGGGCATGAACACTGAAGCTTTCTTT CASSPTGMNTEAFF
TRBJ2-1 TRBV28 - TGTGCCAGCAGTTATAGGGGCTTAAACAATGAGCAGTTCTTC CASSYRGLNNEQFF
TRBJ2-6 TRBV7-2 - TGTGCCAGCAGCAATTCCTGGGGCAGGGTGTCAGGGGCCAACGTCCTGACTTTC CASSNSWGRVSGANVLTF
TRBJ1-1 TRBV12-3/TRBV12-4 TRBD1 TGTGCCAGCAGTTGGACAGGGGGCACTGAAGCTTTCTTT CASSWTGGTEAFF
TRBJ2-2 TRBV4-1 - TGCGCCAGCAGCCAAGATCTGAGGGAACAATCGAACACCGGGGAGCTGTTTTTT CASSQDLREQSNTGELFF
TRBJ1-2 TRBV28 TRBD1 TGTGCCAGCAGTTTCAGGGGGCTGGGGGATGGCTACACCTTC CASSFRGLGDGYTF
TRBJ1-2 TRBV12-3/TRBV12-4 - TGTGCCAGCAGCTACAGGGATTCGTATGGCTACACCTTC CASSYRDSYGYTF
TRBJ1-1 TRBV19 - TGTGCCAGTAGTACCACCCTTGAAGCTTTCTTT CASSTTLEAFF
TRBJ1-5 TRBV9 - TGTGCCAGCAGCACCTCAGATGCTAGTCAGCCCCAGCATTTT CASSTSDASQPQHF
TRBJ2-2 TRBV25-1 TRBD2 TGTGCCAGACTAGCGGGAGGAGCGAACACCGGGGAGCTGTTTTTT CARLAGGANTGELFF
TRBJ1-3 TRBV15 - TGTGCCACCAGCAGAGATTTACCACGAGGAGGAAACACCATATATTTT CATSRDLPRGGNTIYF
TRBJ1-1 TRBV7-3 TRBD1 TGTGCCAGCAGCACGGGACAGAGAAACACTGAAGCTTTCTTT CASSTGQRNTEAFF